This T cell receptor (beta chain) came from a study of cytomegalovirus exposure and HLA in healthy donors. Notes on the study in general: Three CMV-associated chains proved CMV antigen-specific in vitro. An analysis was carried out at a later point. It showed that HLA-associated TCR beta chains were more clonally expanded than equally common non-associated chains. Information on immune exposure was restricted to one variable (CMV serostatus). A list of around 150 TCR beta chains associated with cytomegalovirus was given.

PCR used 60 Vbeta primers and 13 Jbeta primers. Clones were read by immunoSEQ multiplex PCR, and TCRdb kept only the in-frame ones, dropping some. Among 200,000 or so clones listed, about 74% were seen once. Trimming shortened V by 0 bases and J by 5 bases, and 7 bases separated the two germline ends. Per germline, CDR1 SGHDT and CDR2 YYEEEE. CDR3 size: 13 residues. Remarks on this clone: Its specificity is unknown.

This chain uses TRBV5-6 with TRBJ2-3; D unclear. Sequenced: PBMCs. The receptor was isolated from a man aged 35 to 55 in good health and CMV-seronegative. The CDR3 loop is CASSLGSGDTQYF. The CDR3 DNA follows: TGTGCCAGCAGCTTGGGGTCCGGAGATACGCAGTATTTT.